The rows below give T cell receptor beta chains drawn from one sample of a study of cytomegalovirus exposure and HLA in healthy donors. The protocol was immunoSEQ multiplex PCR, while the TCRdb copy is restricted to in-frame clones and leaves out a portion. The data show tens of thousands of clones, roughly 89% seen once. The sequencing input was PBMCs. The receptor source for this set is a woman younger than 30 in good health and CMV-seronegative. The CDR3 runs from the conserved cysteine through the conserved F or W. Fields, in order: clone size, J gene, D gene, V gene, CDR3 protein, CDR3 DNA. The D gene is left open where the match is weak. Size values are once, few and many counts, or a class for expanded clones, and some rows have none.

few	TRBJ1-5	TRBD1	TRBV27	CASRTGGNQPQHF	TGTGCCAGCAGAACAGGGGGTAATCAGCCCCAGCATTTT
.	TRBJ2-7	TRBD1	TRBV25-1	CASSDTGQGALISYEQYF	TGTGCCAGCAGTGATACGGGACAGGGGGCGCTTATCTCCTACGAGCAGTACTTC
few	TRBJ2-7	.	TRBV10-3	CAIRETRDYEQYF	TGTGCCATCAGAGAGACCCGGGATTACGAGCAGTACTTC
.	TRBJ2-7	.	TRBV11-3	CASSLGGAGSSYEQYF	TGTGCCAGCAGCTTGGGCGGGGCGGGTAGCTCCTACGAGCAGTACTTC
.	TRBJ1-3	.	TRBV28	CASSFRGNTIYF	TGTGCCAGCAGTTTCAGGGGAAACACCATATATTTT
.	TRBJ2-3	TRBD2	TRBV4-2	CASSQEPSGSTDTQYF	TGTGCCAGCAGCCAAGAACCTAGCGGTAGCACAGATACGCAGTATTTT
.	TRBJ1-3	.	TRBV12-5	CASAADGDSGNTIYF	TGTGCTAGTGCCGCCGACGGGGACTCTGGAAACACCATATATTTT
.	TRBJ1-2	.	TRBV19	CASSIRGGFYGYTF	TGTGCCAGTAGTATACGGGGGGGCTTCTATGGCTACACCTTC
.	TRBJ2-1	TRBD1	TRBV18	CASSGKGTGTNNEQFF	TGTGCCAGCTCAGGAAAAGGGACAGGGACAAACAATGAGCAGTTCTTC
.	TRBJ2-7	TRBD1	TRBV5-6	CASSRDRAYEQYF	TGTGCCAGCAGCCGGGACAGGGCCTACGAGCAGTACTTC
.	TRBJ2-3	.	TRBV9	CASSIFGRGGIDTQYF	TGTGCCAGCAGCATTTTTGGCAGGGGAGGGATAGATACGCAGTATTTT
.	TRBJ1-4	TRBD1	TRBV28	CASSLGGQGGEKLFF	TGTGCCAGCAGTTTAGGGGGACAGGGAGGTGAAAAACTGTTTTTT
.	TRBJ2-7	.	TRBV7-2	CASSLEAGSRYEQYF	TGTGCCAGCAGCTTAGAGGCAGGGTCTCGCTACGAGCAGTACTTC
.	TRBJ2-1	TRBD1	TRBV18	CASSPAQGAGNEQFF	TGTGCCAGCTCACCAGCACAGGGGGCGGGAAATGAGCAGTTCTTC
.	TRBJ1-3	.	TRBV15	CATSRDSYSGNTIYF	TGTGCCACCAGCAGGGACAGCTACTCTGGAAACACCATATATTTT
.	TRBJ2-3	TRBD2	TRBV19	CASSISLAGGPVTDTQYF	TGTGCCAGTAGTATAAGCCTAGCGGGAGGGCCGGTAACAGATACGCAGTATTTT
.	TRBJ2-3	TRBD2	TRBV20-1	CSPRELDTQYF	TGCAGTCCGCGGGAGTTGGATACGCAGTATTTT
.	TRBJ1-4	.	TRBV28	CASTGGHANEKLFF	TGTGCCAGCACGGGGGGCCATGCTAATGAAAAACTGTTTTTT
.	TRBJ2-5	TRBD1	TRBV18	CASSLRQGEETQYF	TGTGCCAGCTCACTTCGACAGGGGGAAGAGACCCAGTACTTC
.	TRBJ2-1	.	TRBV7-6	CASSPLRGTRHEQFF	TGTGCCAGCAGCCCCCTCAGGGGGACTAGGCATGAGCAGTTCTTC
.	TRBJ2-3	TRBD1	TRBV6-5	CASSYIPGQGTDTQYF	TGTGCCAGCAGTTACATCCCGGGACAGGGAACAGATACGCAGTATTTT
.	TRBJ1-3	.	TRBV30	CAWNQGVSGNTIYF	TGTGCCTGGAACCAGGGTGTCTCTGGAAACACCATATATTTT
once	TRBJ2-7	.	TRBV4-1	CASSQVHRGGYEQYF	TGCGCCAGCAGCCAAGTCCACAGGGGGGGCTACGAGCAGTACTTC
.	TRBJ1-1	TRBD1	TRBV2	CASRVDRTNTEAFF	TGTGCCAGCAGGGTGGACAGGACGAACACTGAAGCTTTCTTT
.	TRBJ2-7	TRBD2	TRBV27	CASSSLAGGRYEQYF	TGTGCCAGCAGTTCTCTAGCGGGGGGGCGGTACGAGCAGTACTTC
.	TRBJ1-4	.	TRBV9	CASSVGASTNEKLFF	TGTGCCAGCAGCGTAGGGGCCTCAACTAATGAAAAACTGTTTTTT
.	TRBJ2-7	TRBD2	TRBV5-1	CASSPGLADSYEQYF	TGCGCCAGCAGCCCGGGACTAGCGGACTCATACGAGCAGTATTTC
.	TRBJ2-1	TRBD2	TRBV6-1	CASGGDGNEQFF	TGTGCCAGCGGGGGGGACGGCAATGAGCAGTTCTTC
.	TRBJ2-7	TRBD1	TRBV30	CAWSAGTGAYEQYF	TGTGCCTGGAGTGCGGGGACAGGGGCCTACGAGCAGTACTTC
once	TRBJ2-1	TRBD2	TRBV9	CASSVTGLAGREQFF	TGTGCCAGCAGCGTGACTGGACTAGCGGGAAGGGAGCAGTTCTTC
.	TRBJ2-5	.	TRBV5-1	CASSPSSSGQETQYF	TGCGCCAGCAGCCCGTCATCATCCGGCCAAGAGACCCAGTACTTC
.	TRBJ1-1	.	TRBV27	CASSSTPRGSRTEAFF	TGTGCCAGCAGTTCTACCCCAAGGGGGAGTAGGACTGAAGCTTTCTTT
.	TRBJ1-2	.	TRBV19	CASSIDGTTNGYTF	TGTGCCAGTAGTATAGACGGGACAACGAATGGCTACACCTTC
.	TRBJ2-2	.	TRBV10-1	CASSGANTGELFF	TGCGCCAGCAGTGGAGCGAACACCGGGGAGCTGTTTTTT
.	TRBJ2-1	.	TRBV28	CASSQAVRYEQFF	TGTGCCAGCAGTCAGGCCGTCAGGTATGAGCAGTTCTTC
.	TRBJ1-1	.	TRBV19	CASSIKQGMNTEAFF	TGTGCCAGTAGTATAAAACAGGGAATGAACACTGAAGCTTTCTTT
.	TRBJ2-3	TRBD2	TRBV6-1	CASSELAGGPDTQYF	TGTGCCAGCAGTGAACTAGCGGGGGGGCCAGATACGCAGTATTTT
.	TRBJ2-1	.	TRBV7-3	CASSGRGNRGRSWGEQFF	TGTGCCAGCAGCGGTAGAGGAAATCGGGGGAGGTCCTGGGGTGAGCAGTTCTTC
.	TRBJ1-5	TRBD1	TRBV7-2	CASSLDRASNQPQHF	TGTGCCAGCAGCCTGGACAGGGCTAGCAATCAGCCCCAGCATTTT
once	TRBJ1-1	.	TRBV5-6	CASSLVGGLTEAFF	TGTGCCAGCAGCTTGGTCGGCGGACTCACTGAAGCTTTCTTT
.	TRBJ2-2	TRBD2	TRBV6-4	CASSDGLAGPGELFF	TGTGCCAGCAGTGACGGTCTAGCGGGGCCCGGGGAGCTGTTTTTT
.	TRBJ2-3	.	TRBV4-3	CASSQVLQSTDTQYF	TGCGCCAGCAGCCAAGTCCTACAGAGCACCGATACGCAGTATTTT
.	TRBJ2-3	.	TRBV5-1	CASSLEGGPLSTDTQYF	TGCGCCAGCAGCTTGGAGGGGGGGCCGCTAAGCACAGATACGCAGTATTTT
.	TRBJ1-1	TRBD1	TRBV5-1	CASGIGQGNTEAFF	TGCGCCAGCGGAATAGGACAGGGGAACACTGAAGCTTTCTTT
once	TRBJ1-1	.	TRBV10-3	CAISETEFHTEAFF	TGTGCCATCAGTGAAACAGAATTTCACACTGAAGCTTTCTTT
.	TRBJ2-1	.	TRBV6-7	CASSYSMQGLNNEQFF	TGTGCCAGCAGTTACTCGATGCAGGGATTAAACAATGAGCAGTTCTTC
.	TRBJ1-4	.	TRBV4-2	CASSQDGTPNNEKLFF	TGTGCCAGCAGCCAAGACGGGACACCAAACAATGAAAAACTGTTTTTT
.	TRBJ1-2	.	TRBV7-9	CASSLDSYGYTF	TGTGCCAGCAGCTTAGACAGCTATGGCTACACCTTC
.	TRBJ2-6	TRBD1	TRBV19	CASTPGTGGGSGANVLTF	TGTGCCAGTACCCCCGGGACAGGGGGAGGGTCTGGGGCCAACGTCCTGACTTTC
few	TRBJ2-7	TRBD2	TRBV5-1	CASSLAGEGLGYEQYF	TGCGCCAGCAGCTTGGCCGGGGAGGGTCTAGGCTACGAGCAGTACTTC
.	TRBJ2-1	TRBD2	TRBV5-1	CASSLDGSGIFEQFF	TGCGCCAGCAGCTTGGACGGTAGCGGGATTTTTGAGCAGTTCTTC
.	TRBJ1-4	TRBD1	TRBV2	CASSPPSDRVRKKLFF	TGTGCCAGCAGTCCTCCCTCGGACAGGGTCCGCAAAAAACTGTTTTTT
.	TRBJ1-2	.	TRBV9	CASSVGLGGGYAGYTF	TGTGCCAGCAGCGTAGGGTTGGGTGGGGGGTATGCTGGCTACACCTTC
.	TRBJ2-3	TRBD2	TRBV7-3	CASSLTGGSVGDTQYF	TGTGCCAGCAGCTTAACGGGCGGGAGCGTCGGAGATACGCAGTATTTT
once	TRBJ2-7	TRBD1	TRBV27	CASTRGQGPYEQYF	TGTGCCAGCACGCGGGGACAGGGACCCTACGAGCAGTACTTC
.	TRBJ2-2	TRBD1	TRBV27	CAVQPGQGLTGELFF	TGTGCCGTCCAACCGGGACAGGGCCTCACCGGGGAGCTGTTTTTT
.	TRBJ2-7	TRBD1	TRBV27	CASSLSRQGIYEQYF	TGTGCCAGCAGTTTATCACGACAGGGAATCTACGAGCAGTACTTC